Below, 30 T cell receptor beta chains from the same sample are listed, as sequenced in a study of blood T cells in healthy people across ages. The second PCR ran roughly 6 to 11 cycles with a sample-barcoded 5' primer and J-beta primers. In TCRdb, the 5' RACE reads were re-called with MiXCR into one record per CDR3 protein. The sample has over 750,000 distinct CDR3 sequences; around a quarter are singletons. The same sample was also studied in work on T cells of mothers and their children.

The sequenced sample consisted of blood. These receptors all stem from a boy younger than 18 in good health.

This CDR3 reads CATREGGDSNSPLHF. The CDR3 nucleotides are TGTGCCACCAGGGAAGGGGGCGACTCGAATTCACCCCTCCACTTT. The chain joins TRBV10-3 to TRBJ1-6; 7 bases fit TRBD1. Looked up from germline, CDR1 is ENHRY and CDR2 is SYGVKD. This CDR3 has 15 residues. J was trimmed by 7 bases and V by 10 bases; bases with no gene match: 13.

The V and J genes are TRBV7-3 and TRBJ2-3; unclear D gene. Deletions cut 5 bases from V and 1 base from J, with 13 bases between. Germline V gives CDR1 SGHTA, CDR2 FQGTGA. This CDR3 has 15 amino acids. Written as DNA, the CDR3 is TGTGCCAGCAGCCCACAAAAGGTGGGCACAGATACGCAGTATTTT. Its translation: CASSPQKVGTDTQYF.

In its sample, this clonotype was seen a few times. The chain recombines TRBV5-8 with TRBJ2-2, with 8 bases identical to TRBD1. With 4 bases clipped from V and 4 bases from J, the junction kept 3 bases outside the gene matches. In germline, CDR1 is SGHTS, CDR2 YDEGEE. The length of the CDR3 is 14 residues. CDR3 in amino acids: CASSRTGSTGELFF. CDR3 coding DNA: TGTGCCAGCAGCAGGACAGGGAGCACCGGGGAGCTGTTTTTT.

CDR3 sequence (DNA): TGTGCCAGCAGCCGGACCGGGACTAGCGAGACCCAGTACTTC. It encodes CASSRTGTSETQYF. V and J are TRBV11-2 and TRBJ2-5, with 9 bases identical to TRBD2. V was clipped by 5 bases and J by 5 bases; unmatched bases: 6. Germline V lookup: CDR1 SGHAT, CDR2 FQNNGV. There are 14 residues in the CDR3. Full variable domain (missing parts from reference TRBV11-2 and TRBJ2-5): EAGVAQSPRYKIIEKRQSVAFWCNPISGHATLYWYQQILGQGPKLLIQFQNNGVVDDSQLPKDRFSAERLKGVDSTLKIQPAKLEDSAVYLCASSRTGTSETQYFGPGTRLLVL.

V gene TRBV15 combines with J gene TRBJ2-5, with a tentative D call TRBD1 (6 bases). TRBJ2-7 explains the end of the DNA better; the J call may be wrong. The CDR3 is made up of 15 amino acids. CDR1 and CDR2 (germline): LNHNV, YYDKDF (reference sequence). The CDR3 is CATTPRPGASYEQYF. For the CDR3, the DNA is TGTGCCACCACCCCAAGGCCAGGGGCAAGCTACGAGCAGTACTTC.

CDR3 in DNA: TGTGCCAGCAGCCTGACAGGGGTTCGCAATTCACCCCTCCACTTT. Translated: CASSLTGVRNSPLHF. The chain has TRBV14 and TRBJ1-6; 8 bases fit TRBD1. The CDR3 extends over 15 amino acids. CDR1 and CDR2 from the germline V gene are SGHDN and FVKESK. V was pared by 4 bases and J by 7 bases, with 6 bases of the junction left unmatched.

This clonotype was counted only a few times. J is TRBJ1-1 and V is TRBV28; D is ambiguous. This CDR3 has 15 residues. In germline, CDR1 is MDHEN, CDR2 SYDVKM. Trimming removed 1 base from V and 2 bases from J, with 11 bases in between. This CDR3 is CASSLFSELNTEAFF. The DNA of the CDR3 is TGTGCCAGCAGTTTATTTTCTGAGCTAAACACTGAAGCTTTCTTT.

Many counts were recorded for this clonotype. This chain joins TRBV28 and TRBJ2-5; D call uncertain. Germline CDR1 and CDR2: MDHEN and SYDVKM. V was cut by 4 bases and J by 5 bases, with 8 bases left in between. This CDR3 comprises 12 residues. The CDR3 DNA sequence: TGTGCCAGCAGTTCCCCCCCCGAGACCCAGTACTTC. This encodes CASSSPPETQYF.

This CDR3 is CSVAAGELFF. The CDR3 coding sequence is TGCAGCGTTGCCGCTGGGGAGCTGTTTTTT. V is TRBV29-1 and J is TRBJ2-2; D remains unclear. CDR3 length: 10 amino acids. Germline CDR1 is SQVTM and CDR2 is ANQGSEA. Trimming took 4 bases from V and 8 from J, leaving 5 bases between them.

This chain uses TRBV7-2 with TRBJ2-1, with 10 nucleotides matching TRBD1. Germline loops: CDR1 SGHTA, CDR2 FQGNSA. Losses at the gene ends were 7 bases for V and 6 bases for J; bases not matched to a gene: 6. This CDR3 is 14 amino acids long. The CDR3 nucleotides are TGTGCCAGCAACAAAGACAGGGGGCGCAATGAGCAGTTCTTC. Its protein product is CASNKDRGRNEQFF.

This clonotype turned up a few times. The V gene is TRBV27, the J gene TRBJ1-2, with D unresolved. V was pared by 6 bases and J by 5 bases, with 13 bases between. CDR3 length: 13 amino acids. The germline gives CDR1 MNHEY, CDR2 SMNVEV (reference sequence). The CDR3 DNA is TGTGCCAGCAGCCCTTACCCCGGTTATGGCTACACCTTC. Translating it yields CASSPYPGYGYTF.

A remark on this clonotype: One junction end does not reproduce the germline sequence, and a read error may be involved. The genes are TRBV7-9 and TRBJ1-2; D remains ambiguous. Per germline, CDR1 SEHNR and CDR2 FQNEAQ (reference sequence). The CDR3 covers 14 residues. CDR3 residues: CASSHNTENYGYTF. The CDR3 DNA sequence: TGCGCCAGCAGCCACAACACAGAAAACTATGGCTACACCTTC. Based on the CDR3 plus reference TRBV7-9 and TRBJ1-2, the full variable domain is DTGVSQNPRHKITKRGQNVTFRCDPISEHNRLYWYRQTLGQGPEFLTYFQNEAQLEKSRLLSDRFSAERPKGSFSTLEIQRTEQGDSAMYLCASSHNTENYGYTFGSGTRLTVV.

The rearrangement links TRBV6-5 to TRBJ2-6, with D hard to call. V was cut by 0 bases and J by 1 base, with 7 bases left in between. CDR3 length equals 16 residues. CDR1 is MNHEY, CDR2 SVGAGI, per germline. This chain's CDR3 is CASSYSGTSGANVLTF. The DNA for the CDR3 is TGTGCCAGCAGTTACTCGGGTACTTCTGGGGCCAACGTCCTGACTTTC.

The J gene is TRBJ2-5, the V gene TRBV28, with 11 bases lining up with TRBD2. The end of the DNA fits TRBJ2-7 better, so the J call may be wrong. The CDR3 length is 14 residues. Germline V CDR1 and CDR2: MDHEN, SYDVKM. The chain's CDR3 is CASSTSGSSHEQYF. Here the CDR3 DNA reads TGTGCCAGCAGTACTAGCGGGAGTAGCCACGAGCAGTACTTC.

The chain has TRBV28 and TRBJ2-5, with TRBD2 matching over 10 bases. Per the germline V gene, CDR1 is MDHEN and CDR2 is SYDVKM. CDR3 length: 15 residues. With 5 bases clipped from V and 2 bases from J, the junction kept 5 bases outside the gene matches. Here the CDR3 reads CASSIKLAGQETQYF. CDR3 coding DNA: TGTGCCAGCAGTATCAAACTAGCGGGGCAAGAGACCCAGTACTTC.

The V call is TRBV20-1, the J call TRBJ2-3, with unresolved D. The CDR3 runs 15 residues. V was clipped by 3 bases and J by 2 bases, with 15 bases between them. CDR1 and CDR2 (germline): DFQATT, SNEGSKA (reference sequence). The CDR3 reads CSASPRERPTDTQYF. CDR3 DNA sequence: TGCAGTGCTAGTCCCCGCGAGCGCCCCACAGATACGCAGTATTTT.

For this clonotype: A much more abundant neighbour one base away suggests this may be a read error. The gene calls are TRBV7-7 and TRBJ2-1; 9 nucleotides align to TRBD1. This CDR3 contains 13 residues. Germline V gene lookup returns CDR1 SSHAT and CDR2 FNYEAQ (reference sequence). The CDR3 bases are TGTGCTAGCAGCTTAGCGGACAGGGGTGAGCAGTTCTTC. It codes for CASSLADRGEQFF.

This clonotype was seen a few times. The chain combines TRBV7-9 with TRBJ1-2, with 7 bases that match TRBD1. The germline CDR1 and CDR2 sequences are SEHNR and FQNEAQ (reference sequence). Trimming cost V 0 bases and J 5 bases; bases outside gene matches: 3. This CDR3 spans 14 amino acids. CDR3: CASSLAQTGYGYTF. CDR3 DNA sequence: TGTGCCAGCAGCTTAGCGCAGACAGGGTATGGCTACACCTTC.

The V call is TRBV7-2, the J call TRBJ2-3, with 9 bases fitting TRBD2. Unmatched junction bases numbered 13, after V lost 1 base and J lost 5 bases. This CDR3 is 18 amino acids long. The germline V gene has CDR1 SGHTA and CDR2 FQGNSA. DNA of the CDR3: TGTGCCAGCAGCTTAGTAGTCCCGGGCGGGGGGGCCCGAGATACGCAGTATTTT. Residues: CASSLVVPGGGARDTQYF.

This clonotype was seen only a few times. The rearrangement links TRBV5-1 to TRBJ1-4; D remains ambiguous. The CDR3 sequence is 14 residues long. V lost 0 bases and J 0 bases, leaving 3 bases between the germline ends. Looked up from germline, CDR1 is SGHRS and CDR2 is YFSETQ. Here the CDR3 reads CASSLDSTNEKLFF. CDR3 DNA sequence: TGCGCCAGCAGCTTGGACTCAACTAATGAAAAACTGTTTTTT.

This clonotype appeared a few times. The J gene is TRBJ2-1, the V gene TRBV20-1; no clear D gene. The V end was cut by 4 bases, the J end by 15 bases, with 19 bases between. CDR1 DFQATT and CDR2 SNEGSKA come from the germline V gene (reference sequence). This CDR3 is built from 12 residues. The CDR3 DNA reads as TGCAGTGCTAAAGCCGACCCCAGGTCTGCGTTCTTC. Protein sequence: CSAKADPRSAFF.

This clonotype was seen a few times. V gene TRBV7-2 combines with J gene TRBJ1-2; no firm D call. The CDR3 length is 13 residues. The germline CDR1 and CDR2 sequences are SGHTA and FQGNSA. The ends were cut back, 5 bases at V and 6 bases at J, with 13 bases in the middle. DNA for the CDR3: TGTGCCAGCAGCGGGCAGTGGAGTCATGGCTACACCTTC. This gives the protein CASSGQWSHGYTF.

The chain couples TRBV7-2 to TRBJ2-5, with TRBD1 identical over 7 bases. Per the germline V gene, CDR1 is SGHTA and CDR2 is FQGNSA. V trimming: 4 bases; J trimming: 6 bases; junction bases outside the gene matches: 5. There are 13 residues in the CDR3. CDR3 in amino acids: CASSSRQGQTQYF. The CDR3 coding sequence is TGTGCCAGCAGCTCTCGACAGGGACAGACCCAGTACTTC.

The chain recombines TRBV5-5 with TRBJ2-7, with 10 bases that match TRBD2. From germline, CDR1 is SGHKS and CDR2 YYEKEE (reference sequence). This CDR3 is 18 amino acids long. Trimming took 0 bases from V and 2 from J; bases not matched to a gene: 11. The CDR3 nucleotides read TGTGCCAGCAGCTTGGAGTGGACTAGCGGACGGTGGGCCTACGAGCAGTACTTC. This encodes CASSLEWTSGRWAYEQYF. Filled out from reference TRBV5-5 and TRBJ2-7, the complete variable domain reads DAGVTQSPTHLIKTRGQQVTLRCSPISGHKSVSWYQQVLGQGPQFIFQYYEKEERGRGNFPDRFSARQFPNYSSELNVNALLLGDSALYLCASSLEWTSGRWAYEQYFGPGTRLTVT.

V usage is TRBV7-3 and J usage is TRBJ2-7, with D unclear. Trimming removed 4 bases at V and 7 bases at J, with 32 bases between. The CDR3 runs to 19 residues. Germline lookup yields CDR1 SGHTA and CDR2 FQGTGA. CDR3 bases: TGTGCCAGCAGCTCCCAGACTCCACTCCCGGCCCTCCTCATCATGGAGCAGTACTTC. It codes for CASSSQTPLPALLIMEQYF.

This clonotype has more than one count but fewer than ten. V gene TRBV7-8 combines with J gene TRBJ2-3; D is perhaps TRBD2 (6 bases). The CDR3 is 17 residues long. Trimming left V 0 bases short and J 0 bases short, with 13 bases between. CDR1 and CDR2 from the germline V gene are SGHVS and FQNEAQ. CDR3 amino acids: CASSLALRGTSTDTQYF. For the CDR3, the DNA is TGTGCCAGCAGCTTAGCGCTCCGCGGGACGAGCACAGATACGCAGTATTTT.

This clonotype was detected a few times. The chain has TRBV12-3 or TRBV12-4 and TRBJ2-3, with TRBD2 matching over 12 bases. V shed 7 bases and J 0 bases; nucleotides not matched to a gene: 8. The CDR3 consists of 17 residues. For the CDR3, the DNA is TGTGCCAGCACCAAAGTAGGACTAGCGGGGAGCACAGATACGCAGTATTTT. Protein product: CASTKVGLAGSTDTQYF.

This clonotype was detected only a few times. V and J are TRBV29-1 and TRBJ2-7, with unresolved D. This CDR3 comprises 16 residues. From germline, CDR1 is SQVTM and CDR2 ANQGSEA. The germline V and J ends were trimmed by 1 base and 2 bases, with 18 bases remaining between them. CDR3 in amino acids: CSVEVVRTDTTYEQYF. CDR3 DNA sequence: TGCAGCGTTGAAGTGGTCCGGACGGATACCACCTACGAGCAGTACTTC.

Remarks on this clonotype: Compared with germline, one end of the junction differs, possibly owing to a read error. The chain uses TRBV5-1 and TRBJ1-2; D perhaps matches TRBD1 (5 bases). The CDR3 spans 11 residues. CDR1 is SGHRS, CDR2 YFSETQ, per germline. The CDR3 region is CASSPFRDPDF. The CDR3 DNA is TGCGCCAGCAGTCCTTTCCGGGACCCCGACTTC.

This clonotype has just a few counts. The gene calls are TRBV5-1 and TRBJ2-3; TRBD2 aligns across 9 bases. Germline V lookup: CDR1 SGHRS, CDR2 YFSETQ. CDR3 length: 17 residues. Germline trimming cut 7 bases from V and 5 bases from J; bases unmatched to any gene: 17. CDR3 sequence (DNA): TGCGCCAGCCAGCTAGCGGGAAGTTTTCGAGCGAAAGATACGCAGTATTTT. It translates to CASQLAGSFRAKDTQYF.